One sample yielded the 25 T cell receptor beta chains listed below, sequenced in a study of regulatory T cells in long-lasting Graves disease. To make TCR beta libraries, researchers used iRepertoire HTBI primers and Arm-PCR of CDR3 regions. TCRdb used MiXCR to reprocess the multiplex PCR reads, holding one entry per CDR3 protein. The sample contains roughly 610,000 distinct CDR3 sequences, 15% to 20% of which appear only once. Time point reported: newly diagnosed GD, antithyroid drugs for less than 3 months. TCR sequences were obtained from RNA taken from PBMCs. These data are also associated with another study on T cells in Graves' hyperthyroidism and ophthalmopathy.

Sequencing used peripheral blood mononuclear cells (PBMCs), obtained at new diagnosis, from a patient treated with antithyroid drugs. The source of these receptors is a woman in her 30s with Graves disease.

This clonotype was detected ten times or more. The chain combines TRBV7-9 with TRBJ1-1, with D unclear. This CDR3 spans 15 amino acids. Trimming shortened V by 5 bases and J by 1 base, and 14 bases separated the two germline ends. Germline V gene lookup returns CDR1 SEHNR and CDR2 FQNEAQ (reference sequence). The CDR3 loop is CASSHDDTRNTEAFF. The DNA of the CDR3 is TGTGCCAGCAGCCACGATGACACCCGGAACACTGAAGCTTTCTTT.

V usage is TRBV20-1 and J usage is TRBJ2-1; D gene uncertain. Trimming took 0 bases from V and 0 from J, leaving 9 bases between them. In germline, CDR1 is DFQATT, CDR2 SNEGSKA (reference sequence). The CDR3 is made up of 15 amino acids. The DNA of the CDR3 is TGCAGTGCTAGAGATGGGCGATACTCCTACAATGAGCAGTTCTTC. It specifies CSARDGRYSYNEQFF.

The chain uses TRBV5-1 and TRBJ1-2; no clear D gene. CDR1 and CDR2 from the germline V gene are SGHRS and YFSETQ. The V gene lost 3 bases and the J gene lost 4 bases, with 13 bases spanning the gap. This CDR3 is built from 14 residues. In nucleotides, the CDR3 is TGCGCCAGCAGCTCCCGGGCTGAAACCTATGGCTACACCTTC. The encoded protein is CASSSRAETYGYTF.

There are many counts of this clonotype. The J gene is TRBJ2-7, the V gene TRBV11-2, with TRBD1 matching over 7 bases. This CDR3 contains 15 residues. Germline values: CDR1 SGHAT, CDR2 FQNNGV. V shed 1 base and J 0 bases; nucleotides not matched to a gene: 3. The CDR3 DNA follows: TGTGCCAGCAGCTTAGGGGACAGCCGCTCCTACGAGCAGTACTTC. Translating gives CASSLGDSRSYEQYF.

The chain carries TRBV24-1 and TRBJ2-3; TRBD2 matches 8 bases. There are 12 residues in the CDR3. Trimming cost V 12 bases and J 2 bases; bases outside gene matches: 3. CDR1 is KGHDR and CDR2 is SFDVKD in the germline V gene. CDR3 loop: CAVAGTTDTQYF. Here the CDR3 DNA reads TGTGCCGTAGCGGGAACCACAGATACGCAGTATTTT.

This chain joins TRBV29-1 and TRBJ1-2; no reliable D call. V lost 4 bases to trimming and J lost 1 base, with 13 bases between them. This CDR3 contains 14 residues. Germline V lookup: CDR1 SQVTM, CDR2 ANQGSEA. The CDR3 protein is CSVVSPTHNYGYTF. In nucleotides, the CDR3 is TGCAGCGTTGTGTCCCCTACCCATAACTATGGCTACACCTTC.

This clonotype occurred many times. The chain combines TRBV27 with TRBJ2-6; D is unclear. Trimming took 4 bases from V and 0 from J, leaving 10 bases between them. Per the germline V gene, CDR1 is MNHEY and CDR2 is SMNVEV (reference sequence). The CDR3 has 16 residues. CDR3 loop: CASSSLGSSGANVLTF. CDR3 in DNA: TGTGCCAGCAGTTCGTTGGGTAGCTCTGGGGCCAACGTCCTGACTTTC.

This clonotype was seen ten or more times. The V and J genes are TRBV7-2 and TRBJ2-1; 12 bases line up with TRBD2. The germline CDR1 and CDR2 sequences are SGHTA and FQGNSA. J lost 9 bases, V lost 4 bases, and 7 bases had no gene match. This CDR3 region has 15 residues. In DNA form, the CDR3 reads TGTGCCAGCAGCTCCGGGACTAGCGGGTTCAGTGAGCAGTTCTTC. Its protein product is CASSSGTSGFSEQFF. Full variable domain (outside the CDR3, taken from reference TRBV7-2 and TRBJ2-1): GAGVSQSPSNKVTEKGKDVELRCDPISGHTALYWYRQSLGQGLEFLIYFQGNSAPDKSGLPSDRFSAERTGGSVSTLTIQRTQQEDSAVYLCASSSGTSGFSEQFFGPGTRLTVL.

The chain couples TRBV20-1 to TRBJ1-1, with D uncertain. V was cut by 2 bases and J by 0 bases, with 19 bases left in between. CDR3 size: 17 residues. Germline V gene lookup returns CDR1 DFQATT and CDR2 SNEGSKA (reference sequence). CDR3 region: CSARPITAFGMNTEAFF. CDR3 sequence (DNA): TGCAGTGCTAGACCTATAACAGCTTTCGGAATGAACACTGAAGCTTTCTTT.

A few counts support this clonotype. V and J are TRBV30 and TRBJ1-2, with D unclear. Germline CDR1 reads GTSNPN; CDR2 reads SVGIG (reference sequence). The CDR3 loop spans 12 amino acids. V shed 0 bases and J shed 7 bases, with 9 bases lying between them. CDR3 loop: CAWSVGFGGYTF. CDR3 DNA sequence: TGTGCCTGGAGTGTGGGGTTTGGTGGCTACACCTTC.

This clonotype showed up many times. The chain couples TRBV12-5 to TRBJ1-5; TRBD1 is a possible D gene (6 bases). V was trimmed by 7 bases and J by 0 bases, leaving 16 bases between them. The CDR3 is 16 residues long. The germline V gene has CDR1 LGHNT and CDR2 FRNRAP. The CDR3 DNA follows: TGTGCTAGTGCCCGGGGGGGGGCCGATAGCAATCAGCCCCAGCATTTT. Translation: CASARGGADSNQPQHF. Variable domain in full (rest from reference TRBV12-5 and TRBJ1-5): DARVTQTPRHKVTEMGQEVTMRCQPILGHNTVFWYRQTMMQGLELLAYFRNRAPLDDSGMPKDRFSAEMPDATLATLKIQPSEPRDSAVYFCASARGGADSNQPQHFGDGTRLSIL.

This clonotype showed up just a few times. This chain links TRBV28 with TRBJ2-2, with D perhaps TRBD1 (5 bases). Germline assignment: CDR1 MDHEN and CDR2 SYDVKM. V lost 10 bases, J lost 4 bases, and 13 bases lay in between. The CDR3 covers 13 residues. CDR3: CATAGLFTGELFF. CDR3 in DNA: TGTGCCACAGCAGGGCTGTTCACCGGGGAGCTGTTTTTT.

This clonotype was seen a few times. Written as DNA, the CDR3 is TGTGCCACCAGCAGAGGGGAATCCAGGGAGTTTAGGCAGTTCTTC. This codes for CATSRGESREFRQFF. This sequence joins TRBV15 and TRBJ2-1; D possibly uses TRBD1 or TRBD2 (5 bases each). With 1 base removed from V and 12 bases from J, the gap between germline ends came to 19 bases. This CDR3 spans 15 amino acids. Germline V gene sequence: CDR1 LNHNV, CDR2 YYDKDF (reference sequence).

As concerns this clonotype: Being one base from a much bigger clone, this may be a read error. This chain joins TRBV30 and TRBJ2-7; possible D gene TRBD1, 5 bases. Between the trimmed V and J ends, which lost 2 bases and 2 bases, there was a span of 16 bases. The CDR3 totals 15 residues. The germline gives CDR1 GTSNPN, CDR2 SVGIG (reference sequence). The CDR3 DNA follows: TGTGCCTGGAGTTCAGGGCTAACCCCTACCTACGAGCAGTACTTC. Translating it yields CAWSSGLTPTYEQYF.

Note on this clonotype: This likely stems from a read error, as it lies one base from a far larger clone. V and J are TRBV12-3 or TRBV12-4 and TRBJ1-2; D remains ambiguous. CDR3 length: 14 residues. Trimming removed 2 bases from V and 8 bases from J, with 15 bases in between. CDR3 sequence reads: CASSLSITSLGYTF. As DNA, the CDR3 is TGTGCCAGCAGTTTATCGATAACAAGTTTGGGCTACACCTTC.

This clonotype was counted a few times. The chain links TRBV29-1 to TRBJ2-5; D tentatively reads TRBD1 or TRBD2 (5 bases each). The CDR3 is made up of 16 amino acids. Germline V CDR1 and CDR2: SQVTM, ANQGSEA. The germline V and J ends were trimmed by 2 bases and 1 base, with 17 bases remaining between them. The DNA of the CDR3 is TGCAGCGTTGAAACGAGGGGTAGGAAGGGCCAAGAGACCCAGTACTTC. It codes for CSVETRGRKGQETQYF. The full variable domain, completed using reference TRBV29-1 and TRBJ2-5, is SAVISQKPSRDICQRGTSLTIQCQVDSQVTMMFWYRQQPGQSLTLIATANQGSEATYESGFVIDKFPISRPNLTFSTLTVSNMSPEDSSIYLCSVETRGRKGQETQYFGPGTRLLVL.

Many counts were recorded for this clonotype. The rearrangement joins TRBV24-1 to TRBJ2-1; D is undetermined. CDR1 is KGHDR, CDR2 SFDVKD, per germline. The CDR3 runs 16 residues. The V end was cut by 3 bases, the J end by 0 bases, with 11 bases between. The CDR3 DNA follows: TGTGCCACCAGTGATAGTTCGGGTAGCTCCTACAATGAGCAGTTCTTC. Translation gives CATSDSSGSSYNEQFF.

This clonotype has ten or more counts. The chain couples TRBV6-1 to TRBJ1-4; TRBD1 aligns across 10 bases. V lost 6 bases to trimming and J lost 8 bases; unmatched junction nucleotides: 3. This CDR3 is built from 13 residues. Germline V gene lookup returns CDR1 MNHNS and CDR2 SASEGT. The CDR3 coding sequence is TGTGCCAGCAGGAAGGACAGGGGGGAAAAACTGTTTTTT. Protein: CASRKDRGEKLFF.

CDR3 loop: CASSQGAVGNTIYF. DNA for the CDR3: TGTGCCAGCAGCCAGGGGGCAGTTGGAAACACCATATATTTT. The rearrangement links TRBV3-1 to TRBJ1-3, with D possibly TRBD1 on 6 matching bases. CDR3 length: 14 amino acids. V was clipped by 3 bases and J by 3 bases, with 9 bases between them. Germline-derived CDR1 and CDR2 are LGHDT and YNNKEL (reference sequence).

To note about this clonotype: It differs at one base from a far larger clone, so likely a read error. The gene calls are TRBV6-2 or TRBV6-3 and TRBJ1-1, with D possibly matching TRBD1 (6 bases). The CDR3 spans 13 residues. Deletions cut 5 bases from V and 3 bases from J, with 10 bases between. Germline lookup yields CDR1 MNHEY and CDR2 SVGEGT. The CDR3 spells CASSEEGDTEAFF. CDR3 coding DNA: TGTGCCAGCAGTGAAGAGGGGGACACTGAAGCTTTCTTT.

The chain is built from TRBV5-1 and TRBJ2-2, with a weak D call TRBD1 (5 bases). This CDR3 contains 16 residues. The germline V and J ends were trimmed by 0 bases and 6 bases, with 15 bases remaining between them. Germline CDR1 reads SGHRS; CDR2 reads YFSETQ. CDR3 in DNA: TGCGCCAGCAGCTTGGAGTCCCTGCAGGGCGCCGGGGAGCTGTTTTTT. This encodes CASSLESLQGAGELFF.

This clonotype was recorded many times. The J gene is TRBJ2-1, the V gene TRBV6-1, with 7 bases aligning to TRBD1. The CDR3 runs 13 residues. Germline loops: CDR1 MNHNS, CDR2 SASEGT. V shed 4 bases and J 9 bases; nucleotides not matched to a gene: 6. The CDR3 coding sequence is TGTGCCAGCAGTGGACACAGGGGTGCTGAGCAGTTCTTC. Its translation: CASSGHRGAEQFF.

In its sample, this clonotype was seen a few times. This chain connects TRBV20-1 to TRBJ2-1; D ambiguous. Germline V gives CDR1 DFQATT, CDR2 SNEGSKA (reference sequence). This CDR3 is built from 11 residues. With 3 bases removed from V and 9 bases from J, the gap between germline ends came to 9 bases. The CDR3 nucleotides read TGCAGTGCTAGCCCCACGGGTGAGCAGTTCTTC. Translating it yields CSASPTGEQFF.

The CDR3 bases are TGTGCCTGGACTGAAGGGGGCGCGGGTATATCTACTGAAGCTTTCTTT. It codes for CAWTEGGAGISTEAFF. J is TRBJ1-1 and V is TRBV30; 7 nucleotides agree with TRBD1. Per germline, CDR1 GTSNPN and CDR2 SVGIG (reference sequence). V dropped 4 bases and J dropped 5; count of bases not matched to a gene: 16. This CDR3 is 16 amino acids long.

A note on this clonotype: A much larger clone sits a single nucleotide away, making a read error possible. The gene calls are TRBV6-1 and TRBJ2-3, with unresolved D. This CDR3 has 16 amino acids. Germline CDR1 is MNHNS and CDR2 is SASEGT. CDR3 coding DNA: TGTGCCAACAGTCAAAATGGACCGTATAGCACAGATACGCAGTATTTT. Its translation: CANSQNGPYSTDTQYF.